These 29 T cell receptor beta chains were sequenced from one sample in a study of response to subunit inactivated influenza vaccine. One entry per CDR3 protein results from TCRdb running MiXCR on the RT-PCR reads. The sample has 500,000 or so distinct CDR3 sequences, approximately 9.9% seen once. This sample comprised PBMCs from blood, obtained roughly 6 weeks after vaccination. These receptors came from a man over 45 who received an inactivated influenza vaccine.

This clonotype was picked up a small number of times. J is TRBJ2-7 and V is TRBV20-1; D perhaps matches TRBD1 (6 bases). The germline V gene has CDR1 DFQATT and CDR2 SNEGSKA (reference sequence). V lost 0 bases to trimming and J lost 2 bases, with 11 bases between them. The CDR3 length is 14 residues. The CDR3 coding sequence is TGCAGTGCTAGAGATCTCCAGGGGCCCTACGAGCAGTACTTC. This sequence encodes CSARDLQGPYEQYF.

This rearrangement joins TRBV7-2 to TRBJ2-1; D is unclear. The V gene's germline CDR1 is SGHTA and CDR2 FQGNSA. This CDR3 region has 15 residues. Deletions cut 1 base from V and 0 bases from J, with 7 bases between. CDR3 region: CASSLGFSSYNEQFF. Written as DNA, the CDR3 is TGTGCCAGCAGCTTAGGTTTTAGCTCCTACAATGAGCAGTTCTTC.

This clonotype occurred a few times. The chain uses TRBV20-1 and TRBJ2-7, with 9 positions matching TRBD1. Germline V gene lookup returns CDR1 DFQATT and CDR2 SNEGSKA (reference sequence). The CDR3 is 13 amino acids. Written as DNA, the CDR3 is TGCAGCCCGGGACAGGGTATCTCCTACGAGCAGTACTTC. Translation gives CSPGQGISYEQYF.

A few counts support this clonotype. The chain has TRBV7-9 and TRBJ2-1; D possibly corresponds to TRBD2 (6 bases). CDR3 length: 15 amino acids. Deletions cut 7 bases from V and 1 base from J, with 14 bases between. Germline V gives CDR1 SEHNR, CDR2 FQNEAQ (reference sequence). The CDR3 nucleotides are TGTGCCAGCATCGAACTAGCCGGGTCCTACAATGAGCAGTTCTTC. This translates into CASIELAGSYNEQFF.

CDR3 nucleotide sequence: TGTGCCAGCAGTCGACAGGGGATGGACACCGGGGAGCTGTTTTTT. This codes for CASSRQGMDTGELFF. The V call is TRBV6-1, the J call TRBJ2-2; 8 bases are shared with TRBD1. The ends lost 5 bases at V and 3 bases at J; junction bases unmatched: 5. The CDR3 runs 15 residues. From germline, CDR1 is MNHNS and CDR2 SASEGT.

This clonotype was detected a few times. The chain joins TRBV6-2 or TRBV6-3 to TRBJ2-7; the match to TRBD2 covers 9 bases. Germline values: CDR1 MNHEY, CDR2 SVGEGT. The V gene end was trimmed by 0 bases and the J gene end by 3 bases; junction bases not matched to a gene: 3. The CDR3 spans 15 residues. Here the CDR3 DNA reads TGTGCCAGCAGTTACTCCGCGGGGGGGCACTACGAGCAGTACTTC. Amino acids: CASSYSAGGHYEQYF.

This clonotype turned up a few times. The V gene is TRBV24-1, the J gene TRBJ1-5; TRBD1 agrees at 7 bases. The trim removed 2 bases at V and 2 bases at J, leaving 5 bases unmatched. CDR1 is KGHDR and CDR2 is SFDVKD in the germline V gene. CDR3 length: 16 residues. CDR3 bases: TGTGCCACCAGTGATTCGACAGGGTCGGGCAATCAGCCCCAGCATTTT. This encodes CATSDSTGSGNQPQHF.

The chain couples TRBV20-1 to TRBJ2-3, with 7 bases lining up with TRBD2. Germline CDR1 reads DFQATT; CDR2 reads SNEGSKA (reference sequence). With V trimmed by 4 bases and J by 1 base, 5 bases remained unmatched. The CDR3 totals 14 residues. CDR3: CSANPAGRTDTQYF. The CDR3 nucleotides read TGCAGTGCTAATCCAGCGGGGCGCACAGATACGCAGTATTTT.

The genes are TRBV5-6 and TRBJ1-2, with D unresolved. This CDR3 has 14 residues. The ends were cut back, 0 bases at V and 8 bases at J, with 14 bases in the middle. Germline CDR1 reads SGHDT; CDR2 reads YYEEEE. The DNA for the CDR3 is TGTGCCAGCAGCTTGGCCCCCGGGTCCCAAGGCTACACCTTC. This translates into CASSLAPGSQGYTF. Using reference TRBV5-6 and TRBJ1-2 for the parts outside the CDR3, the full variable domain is DAGVTQSPTHLIKTRGQQVTLRCSPKSGHDTVSWYQQALGQGPQFIFQYYEEEERQRGNFPDRFSGHQFPNYSSELNVNALLLGDSALYLCASSLAPGSQGYTFGSGTRLTVV.

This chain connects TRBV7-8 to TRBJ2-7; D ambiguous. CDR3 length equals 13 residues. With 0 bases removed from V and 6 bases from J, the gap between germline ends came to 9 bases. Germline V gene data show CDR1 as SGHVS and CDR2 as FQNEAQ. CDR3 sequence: CASSLAALREQYF. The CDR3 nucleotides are TGTGCCAGCAGCTTAGCGGCCCTTCGCGAGCAGTACTTC.

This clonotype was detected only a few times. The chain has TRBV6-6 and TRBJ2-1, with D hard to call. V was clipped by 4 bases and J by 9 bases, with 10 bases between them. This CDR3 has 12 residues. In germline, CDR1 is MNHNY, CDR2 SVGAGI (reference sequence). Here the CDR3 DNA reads TGTGCCAGCAGTTTCAACAGAGTTGAGCAGTTCTTC. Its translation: CASSFNRVEQFF.

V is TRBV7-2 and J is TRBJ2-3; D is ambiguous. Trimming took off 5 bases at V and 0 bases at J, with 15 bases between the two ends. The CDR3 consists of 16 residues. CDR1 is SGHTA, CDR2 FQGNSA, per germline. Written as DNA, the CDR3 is TGTGCCAGCAGCCCAGCCGCCTGGCCTAGCACAGATACGCAGTATTTT. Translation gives CASSPAAWPSTDTQYF.

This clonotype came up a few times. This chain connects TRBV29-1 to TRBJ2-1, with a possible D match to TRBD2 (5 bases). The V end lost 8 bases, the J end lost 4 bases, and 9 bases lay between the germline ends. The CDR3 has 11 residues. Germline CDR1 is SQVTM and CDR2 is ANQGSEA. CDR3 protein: CSIGGYNEQFF. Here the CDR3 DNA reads TGCAGCATTGGAGGATACAATGAGCAGTTCTTC.

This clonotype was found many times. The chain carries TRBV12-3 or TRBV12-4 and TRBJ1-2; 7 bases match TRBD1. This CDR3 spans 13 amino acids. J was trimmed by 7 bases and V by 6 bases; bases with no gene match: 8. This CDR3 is CASSPTGFTGYTF. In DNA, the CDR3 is TGTGCCAGCAGCCCGACAGGGTTTACTGGCTACACCTTC.

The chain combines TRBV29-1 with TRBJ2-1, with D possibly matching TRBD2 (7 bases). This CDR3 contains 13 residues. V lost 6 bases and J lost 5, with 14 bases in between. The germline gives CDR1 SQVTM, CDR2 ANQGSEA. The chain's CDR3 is CSVSGGAHNEQFF. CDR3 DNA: TGCAGCGTGTCGGGGGGCGCCCACAATGAGCAGTTCTTC.

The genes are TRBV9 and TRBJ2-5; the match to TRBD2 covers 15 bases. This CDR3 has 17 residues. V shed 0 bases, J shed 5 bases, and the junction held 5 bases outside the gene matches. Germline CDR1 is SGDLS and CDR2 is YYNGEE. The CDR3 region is CASSVGTSGRAYETQYF. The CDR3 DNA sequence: TGTGCCAGCAGCGTAGGGACTAGCGGGAGGGCCTATGAGACCCAGTACTTC.

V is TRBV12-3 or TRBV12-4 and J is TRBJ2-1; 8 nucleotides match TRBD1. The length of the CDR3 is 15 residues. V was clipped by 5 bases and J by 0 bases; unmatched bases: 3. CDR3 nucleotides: TGTGCCAGCAGTCACACAGGGGGCTCCTACAATGAGCAGTTCTTC. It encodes CASSHTGGSYNEQFF.

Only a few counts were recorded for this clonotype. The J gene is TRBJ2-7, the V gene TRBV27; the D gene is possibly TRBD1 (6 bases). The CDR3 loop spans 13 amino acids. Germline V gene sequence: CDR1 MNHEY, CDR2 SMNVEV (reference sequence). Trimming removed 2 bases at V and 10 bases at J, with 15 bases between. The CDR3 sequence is CASSLRGHRVQYF. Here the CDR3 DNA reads TGTGCCAGCAGTTTAAGGGGACACAGGGTTCAGTACTTC.

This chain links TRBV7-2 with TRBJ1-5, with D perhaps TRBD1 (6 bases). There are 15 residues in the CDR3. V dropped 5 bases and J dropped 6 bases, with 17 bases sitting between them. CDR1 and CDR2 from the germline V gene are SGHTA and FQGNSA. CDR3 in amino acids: CASSRRGLGPQPQHF. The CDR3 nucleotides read TGTGCCAGCAGCCGGAGGGGGTTGGGACCTCAGCCCCAGCATTTT. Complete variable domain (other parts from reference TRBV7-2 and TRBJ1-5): GAGVSQSPSNKVTEKGKDVELRCDPISGHTALYWYRQSLGQGLEFLIYFQGNSAPDKSGLPSDRFSAERTGGSVSTLTIQRTQQEDSAVYLCASSRRGLGPQPQHFGDGTRLSIL.

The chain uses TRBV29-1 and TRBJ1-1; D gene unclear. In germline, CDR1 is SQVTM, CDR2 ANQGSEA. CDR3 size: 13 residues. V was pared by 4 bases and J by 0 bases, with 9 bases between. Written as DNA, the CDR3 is TGCAGCGTTGGAACGAGATTGAACACTGAAGCTTTCTTT. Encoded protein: CSVGTRLNTEAFF. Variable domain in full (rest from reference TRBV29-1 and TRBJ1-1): SAVISQKPSRDICQRGTSLTIQCQVDSQVTMMFWYRQQPGQSLTLIATANQGSEATYESGFVIDKFPISRPNLTFSTLTVSNMSPEDSSIYLCSVGTRLNTEAFFGQGTRLTVV.

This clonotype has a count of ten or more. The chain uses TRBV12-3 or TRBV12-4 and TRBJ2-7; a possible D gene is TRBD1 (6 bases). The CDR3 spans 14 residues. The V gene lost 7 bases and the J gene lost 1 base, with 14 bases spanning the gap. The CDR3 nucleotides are TGTGCCAGCAACCGACAGGCCGATTCCTACGAGCAGTACTTC. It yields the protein CASNRQADSYEQYF.

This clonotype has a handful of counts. The CDR3 DNA follows: TGTGCCAGCAGCCCTAATGAACTAGTCGGGAGAGGGGACACCGGGGAGCTGTTTTTT. It yields the protein CASSPNELVGRGDTGELFF. The chain is built from TRBV11-1 and TRBJ2-2; D perhaps matches TRBD2 (6 bases). V gave up 5 bases and J gave up 3 bases, with 25 bases separating them. This CDR3 comprises 19 residues. Germline CDR1 is SGHAT and CDR2 is FQDESV (reference sequence). Combining the CDR3 with reference TRBV11-1 and TRBJ2-2 gives the whole variable domain EAEVAQSPRYKITEKSQAVAFWCDPISGHATLYWYRQILGQGPELLVQFQDESVVDDSQLPKDRFSAERLKGVDSTLKIQPAELGDSAMYLCASSPNELVGRGDTGELFFGEGSRLTVL.

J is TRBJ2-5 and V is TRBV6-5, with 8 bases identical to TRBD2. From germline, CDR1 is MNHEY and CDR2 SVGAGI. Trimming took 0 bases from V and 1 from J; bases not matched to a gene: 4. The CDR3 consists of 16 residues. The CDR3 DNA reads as TGTGCCAGCAGTTACTCGAGCCTAGCGGGCCAAGAGACCCAGTACTTC. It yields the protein CASSYSSLAGQETQYF.

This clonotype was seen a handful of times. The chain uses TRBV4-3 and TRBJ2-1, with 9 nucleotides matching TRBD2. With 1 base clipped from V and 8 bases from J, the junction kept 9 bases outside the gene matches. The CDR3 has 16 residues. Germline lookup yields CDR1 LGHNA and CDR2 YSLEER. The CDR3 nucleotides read TGCGCCAGCAGCCAAGGACTAGCGGAGGGGTGGTATGAGCAGTTCTTC. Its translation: CASSQGLAEGWYEQFF.

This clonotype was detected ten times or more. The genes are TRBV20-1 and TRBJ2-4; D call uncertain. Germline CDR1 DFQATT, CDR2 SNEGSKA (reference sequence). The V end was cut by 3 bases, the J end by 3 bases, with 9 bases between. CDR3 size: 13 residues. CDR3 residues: CSARGFVKNIQYF. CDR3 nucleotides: TGCAGTGCTAGGGGATTTGTCAAAAACATTCAGTACTTC.

The CDR3 sequence: CSAGTGLAGGEQYF. As DNA, the CDR3 is TGCAGTGCTGGGACGGGACTAGCGGGAGGGGAGCAGTACTTC. The rearrangement joins TRBV20-1 to TRBJ2-7, with TRBD2 matching 16 bases. This CDR3 has 14 amino acids. V gave up 5 bases and J gave up 7 bases; unmatched junction bases: 5. Germline V lookup: CDR1 DFQATT, CDR2 SNEGSKA (reference sequence).

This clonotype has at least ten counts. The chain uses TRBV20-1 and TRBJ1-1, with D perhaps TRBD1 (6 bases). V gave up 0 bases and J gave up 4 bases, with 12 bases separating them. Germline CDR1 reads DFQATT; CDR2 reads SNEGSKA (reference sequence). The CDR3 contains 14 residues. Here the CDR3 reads CSARERGLVTEAFF. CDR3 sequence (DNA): TGCAGTGCTAGAGAGAGGGGGTTGGTCACTGAAGCTTTCTTT.

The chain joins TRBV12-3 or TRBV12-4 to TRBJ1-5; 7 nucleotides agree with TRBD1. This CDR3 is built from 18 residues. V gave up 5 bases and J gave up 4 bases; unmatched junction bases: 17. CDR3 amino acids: CASSPGGTTGRFNQPQHF. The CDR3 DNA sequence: TGTGCCAGCAGTCCAGGGGGGACGACAGGACGTTTTAATCAGCCCCAGCATTTT.

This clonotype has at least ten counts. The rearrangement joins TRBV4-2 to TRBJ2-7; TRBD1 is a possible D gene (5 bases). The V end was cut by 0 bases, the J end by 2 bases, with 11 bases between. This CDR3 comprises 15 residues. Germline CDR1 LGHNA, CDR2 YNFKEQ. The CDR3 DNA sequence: TGTGCCAGCAGCCAAGATTTGACAGCACCCTACGAGCAGTACTTC. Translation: CASSQDLTAPYEQYF.